The sequence of this TCR beta chain was determined in a study of PD-1 blockade in mismatch repair-deficient tumors. As for the study in general: All were previously treated, progressing patients with about a dozen mismatch repair-deficient cancer types.

Profiling relied on immunoSEQ multiplex PCR, and the TCRdb table lists in-frame clones only, not all of them. The top ten clones hold approximately 13% of a sample with some 66,000 clones, around 89% of them seen once. The CDR3 loop spans 16 amino acids. CDR1 and CDR2 (germline): ENHRY, SYGVKD. V dropped 6 bases and J dropped 4; count of bases not matched to a gene: 6. Source: peripheral blood, taken 52 weeks after starting pembrolizumab. The TCR was taken from an adult with mismatch repair-deficient cancer. The chain recombines TRBV10-3 with TRBJ2-2; 12 bases line up with TRBD2. This chain's CDR3 is CAISSGLAGLTGELFF. Here the CDR3 DNA reads TGTGCCATCAGCTCCGGACTAGCGGGACTCACCGGGGAGCTGTTTTTT.